The next 18 T cell receptor beta chains were all read from a single sample in a study of blood T cell repertoires in COVID-19. TCRdb keeps only in-frame clones here, not all; method: immunoSEQ multiplex PCR. The sample lists 100,000 to 150,000 clones, around 86% occurring once. Sequencing used peripheral blood. These receptors were collected from a man aged 60-69 years with acute or convalescent COVID-19.

V is TRBV18 and J is TRBJ2-6; unclear D gene. Trimming removed 4 bases from V and 1 base from J, with 14 bases in between. Germline CDR1 and CDR2: KGHSH and LQKENI. CDR3 length: 17 residues. Written as DNA, the CDR3 is TGTGCCAGCTCACACCCCGGCGGCAAGTCTGGGGCCAACGTCCTGACTTTC. This gives the protein CASSHPGGKSGANVLTF.

The chain is built from TRBV5-6 and TRBJ1-2, with D possibly TRBD1 on 6 matching bases. The germline V gene encodes CDR1 SGHDT and CDR2 YYEEEE. V was shortened by 0 bases and J by 8 bases, with 14 bases between the two germline ends. The CDR3 spans 14 residues. The CDR3 sequence is CASSLGRGEGGYTF. The CDR3 DNA reads TGTGCCAGCAGCTTGGGCAGGGGAGAAGGGGGCTACACCTTC.

Here the CDR3 reads CATSDPGLAGGSTDTQYF. The CDR3 bases are TGTGCCACCAGTGATCCCGGACTAGCGGGAGGTAGCACAGATACGCAGTATTTT. The chain joins TRBV24-1 to TRBJ2-3, with 14 bases that match TRBD2. The J segment lost 0 bases and the V segment lost 3 bases, leaving 4 bases of the junction unmatched. The CDR3 has 18 amino acids. The germline V gene has CDR1 KGHDR and CDR2 SFDVKD.

The chain joins TRBV24-1 to TRBJ2-5, with D possibly being TRBD1 (5 bases). The germline gives CDR1 KGHDR, CDR2 SFDVKD. Deletions cut 5 bases from V and 5 bases from J, with 8 bases between. The CDR3 sequence is 12 residues long. The CDR3 DNA is TGTGCCACCAGTGGACAGACTGAGACCCAGTACTTC. The encoded protein is CATSGQTETQYF.

The chain couples TRBV2 to TRBJ2-2, with 8 bases matching TRBD2. Per the germline V gene, CDR1 is SNHLY and CDR2 is FYNNEI. The CDR3 extends over 15 amino acids. The V and J ends lost 6 bases and 5 bases, in that order; junction bases with no gene match: 8. The CDR3 DNA follows: TGTGCCAGCAGGGGCTCGGGACTAGGGACCGGGGAGCTGTTTTTT. It translates to CASRGSGLGTGELFF.

The chain is built from TRBV10-1 and TRBJ2-3; 10 bases are shared with TRBD1. CDR1 and CDR2 (germline): WNHNN, SYGVQD (reference sequence). Losses at the gene ends were 0 bases for V and 2 bases for J; bases not matched to a gene: 2. The CDR3 runs to 16 residues. The CDR3: CASSESTGGFTDTQYF. For the CDR3, the DNA is TGCGCCAGCAGTGAGTCGACAGGGGGCTTCACAGATACGCAGTATTTT.

The V and J genes are TRBV28 and TRBJ2-5; 9 bases are a match to TRBD1. Trimming took 5 bases from V and 5 from J; bases not matched to a gene: 6. CDR1 is MDHEN and CDR2 is SYDVKM in the germline V gene. The CDR3 loop spans 14 amino acids. Here the CDR3 reads CASSGTGKGETQYF. The CDR3 DNA follows: TGTGCCAGCAGTGGGACAGGGAAGGGGGAGACCCAGTACTTC. Full variable domain (outside the CDR3, taken from reference TRBV28 and TRBJ2-5): DVKVTQSSRYLVKRTGEKVFLECVQDMDHENMFWYRQDPGLGLRLIYFSYDVKMKEKGDIPEGYSVSREKKERFSLILESASTNQTSMYLCASSGTGKGETQYFGPGTRLLVL.

This clone was recorded a few times. The V and J genes are TRBV6-5 and TRBJ1-1; the match to TRBD1 covers 7 bases. The length of the CDR3 is 12 residues. V lost 7 bases, J lost 4 bases, and 3 bases stayed unmatched. Germline-derived CDR1 and CDR2 are MNHEY and SVGAGI. The CDR3 DNA is TGTGCCAGCAACAGGGGCGTCACTGAAGCTTTCTTT. As protein: CASNRGVTEAFF.

The chain carries TRBV4-1 and TRBJ2-1, with D perhaps TRBD2 (6 bases). Trimming stripped 0 bases from V and 9 bases from J, with 12 bases between. CDR3 length: 14 residues. The germline V gene has CDR1 MGHRA and CDR2 YSYEKL. This CDR3 reads CASSQETSSSEQFF. As DNA, the CDR3 is TGCGCCAGCAGCCAAGAGACTAGTAGCAGTGAGCAGTTCTTC.

This chain connects TRBV11-2 to TRBJ2-2, with D perhaps matching TRBD1 (7 bases). Trimming pared 5 bases from V and 5 bases from J, leaving 15 bases between. The V gene's germline CDR1 is SGHAT and CDR2 FQNNGV. This CDR3 region has 15 residues. The CDR3 protein is CASSPMTGRTGELFF. CDR3 bases: TGTGCCAGCAGCCCAATGACAGGGAGGACCGGGGAGCTGTTTTTT.

This clone was detected a few times. The chain combines TRBV10-3 with TRBJ1-1; maybe TRBD1 (6 bases). Germline loops: CDR1 ENHRY, CDR2 SYGVKD. The CDR3 totals 14 residues. V was clipped by 4 bases and J by 5 bases, with 14 bases between them. The CDR3 DNA reads as TGTGCCATCAGTGTGTCGGCCAGGGGAACTGAAGCTTTCTTT. Its protein product is CAISVSARGTEAFF.

V gene TRBV5-1 combines with J gene TRBJ2-1; D is perhaps TRBD1 (5 bases). Germline CDR1 reads SGHRS; CDR2 reads YFSETQ. The CDR3 totals 15 residues. V lost 0 bases, J lost 9 bases, and 16 bases lay in between. Here the CDR3 reads CASSLDWGLQGEQFF. CDR3 nucleotides: TGCGCCAGCAGCTTGGACTGGGGCCTCCAAGGTGAGCAGTTCTTC.

V is TRBV2 and J is TRBJ2-5, with TRBD2 matching over 7 bases. The V gene's germline CDR1 is SNHLY and CDR2 FYNNEI. Unmatched junction bases numbered 5, after V lost 4 bases and J lost 0 bases. The CDR3 has 15 residues. The CDR3 DNA follows: TGTGCCAGCAGTGCCCATGGGGGGGACCAAGAGACCCAGTACTTC. It translates to CASSAHGGDQETQYF.

CDR3 protein: CASSSYDRGATF. The CDR3, as DNA: TGTGCCAGCAGCTCCTACGACAGGGGTGCCACCTTC. The chain recombines TRBV11-2 with TRBJ1-2, with 8 positions matching TRBD1. Germline assignment: CDR1 SGHAT and CDR2 FQNNGV. V shed 4 bases and J 13 bases; nucleotides not matched to a gene: 8. CDR3 length: 12 residues.

This clone was recorded a few times. This same CDR3 is encoded by further DNA sequences in the sample. The chain is built from TRBV27 and TRBJ1-4; no clear D. Trimming removed 3 bases from V and 6 bases from J, with 8 bases in between. The germline V gene has CDR1 MNHEY and CDR2 SMNVEV (reference sequence). This CDR3 region has 13 residues. CDR3 in DNA: TGTGCCAGCAGTTTCGGCGGGGATGAAAAACTGTTTTTT. Residues: CASSFGGDEKLFF.

In this sample, this clone turned up a few times. This chain links TRBV18 with TRBJ2-1, with 9 bases matching TRBD2. The germline V gene encodes CDR1 KGHSH and CDR2 LQKENI. The CDR3 totals 18 residues. Trimming removed 8 bases from V and 4 bases from J; junction bases left unmatched: 18. The CDR3 loop reads CASRLLPYSGRRYNEQFF. CDR3 nucleotides: TGTGCCAGCCGGCTCCTCCCGTATAGCGGGAGACGGTACAATGAGCAGTTCTTC.

V usage is TRBV28 and J usage is TRBJ1-2; 7 bases agree with TRBD1. The V gene's germline CDR1 is MDHEN and CDR2 SYDVKM. V was pared by 8 bases and J by 5 bases, with 8 bases of the junction left unmatched. This CDR3 has 13 amino acids. The CDR3 loop is CASFQGGVYGYTF. CDR3 nucleotides: TGTGCCAGCTTCCAGGGGGGTGTATATGGCTACACCTTC.

The chain recombines TRBV5-1 with TRBJ2-1; D possibly corresponds to TRBD1 (5 bases). The CDR3 consists of 14 residues. V was clipped by 0 bases and J by 4 bases, with 8 bases between them. CDR1 and CDR2 from the germline V gene are SGHRS and YFSETQ. The CDR3, as DNA: TGCGCCAGCAGCTTGGACCCAGGGTACAATGAGCAGTTCTTC. Translating it yields CASSLDPGYNEQFF.